These 11 T cell receptor beta chains were sequenced from one sample in a study of T cell clones after liver transplantation. The assay was immunoSEQ multiplex PCR, and TCRdb's table has in-frame clones only and misses some. The sample lists 50,000 to 55,000 clones, over 55% seen once, with around 10% in the top ten. Sample: CD4+ T cells from blood, taken around 52 months after liver transplant. The receptors here all came from a human patient who received a liver transplant. Some T cells may be supplied by the graft donor.

The V and J genes are TRBV28 and TRBJ1-1; weak D call: TRBD1 (5 bases). The CDR3 spans 14 residues. CDR1 MDHEN and CDR2 SYDVKM come from the germline V gene. Deletions cut 3 bases from V and 10 bases from J, with 18 bases between. The CDR3 region is CASSLAGRLVIAFF. In DNA form, the CDR3 reads TGTGCCAGCAGTTTGGCGGGGCGGCTTGTTATAGCTTTCTTT. The full variable domain, in which reference TRBV28 and TRBJ1-1 provide the parts outside the CDR3, is DVKVTQSSRYLVKRTGEKVFLECVQDMDHENMFWYRQDPGLGLRLIYFSYDVKMKEKGDIPEGYSVSREKKERFSLILESASTNQTSMYLCASSLAGRLVIAFFGQGTRLTVV.

This clone was seen only once. The chain couples TRBV4-1 to TRBJ1-4; D possibly corresponds to TRBD1 (6 bases). Germline V gene sequence: CDR1 MGHRA, CDR2 YSYEKL. This CDR3 is 16 amino acids long. V lost 0 bases to trimming and J lost 4 bases, with 12 bases between them. The chain's CDR3 is CASSQEPGDGNEKLFF. The CDR3 DNA reads as TGCGCCAGCAGCCAAGAACCAGGGGATGGTAATGAAAAACTGTTTTTT.

The rearrangement uses TRBV18 and TRBJ1-2; 8 bases fit TRBD1. This CDR3 has 12 amino acids. In germline, CDR1 is KGHSH, CDR2 LQKENI. V gave up 3 bases and J gave up 6 bases; unmatched junction bases: 0. CDR3 sequence (DNA): TGTGCCAGCTCACCGGACAGGGATGGCTACACCTTC. Its translation is CASSPDRDGYTF.

The chain recombines TRBV9 with TRBJ2-4; 8 nucleotides agree with TRBD1. V lost 4 bases, J lost 8 bases, and 8 bases stayed unmatched. The CDR3 spans 14 residues. Germline values: CDR1 SGDLS, CDR2 YYNGEE. CDR3 nucleotides: TGTGCCAGCAGCCCTACGGACAGGGCCTACATTCAGTACTTC. This encodes CASSPTDRAYIQYF.

The chain links TRBV23-1 to TRBJ2-7; tentatively, D is TRBD1 (5 bases). TRBV23-1 is known as an ORF, though its function is uncertain. This CDR3 is built from 13 residues. The ends were cut back, 8 bases at V and 5 bases at J, with 16 bases in the middle. In DNA, the CDR3 is TGCGCCAGCCCTCTAGAGAAGGGGAACGAGCAGTACTTC. Its translation is CASPLEKGNEQYF.

The CDR3 DNA reads TGTGCCAGCAGCTTAACACAGGGGGTTACCTACGAGCAGTACTTC. This codes for CASSLTQGVTYEQYF. V gene TRBV11-2 combines with J gene TRBJ2-7; 8 positions match TRBD1. After removal of 2 bases from V and 2 bases from J, the junction contained 5 bases not matched to a gene. The CDR3 runs to 15 residues. CDR1 and CDR2 (germline): SGHAT, FQNNGV.

The rearrangement links TRBV7-9 to TRBJ2-4; D possibly uses TRBD1 or TRBD2 (5 bases each). V was shortened by 0 bases and J by 5 bases, with 14 bases between the two germline ends. CDR1 and CDR2 from the germline V gene are SEHNR and FQNEAQ (reference sequence). The CDR3 extends over 16 amino acids. The CDR3 nucleotides read TGTGCCAGCAGCTTAGCGAGGGGAATCAGACAAAACATTCAGTACTTC. Translated: CASSLARGIRQNIQYF.

This clone was detected only a few times. The V gene is TRBV2, the J gene TRBJ2-1, with unresolved D. Trimming left V 3 bases short and J 9 bases short, with 18 bases between. From germline, CDR1 is SNHLY and CDR2 FYNNEI. This CDR3 region has 15 residues. CDR3 in DNA: TGTGCCAGCAGTGAGGCAGGAGCTAGTTTGGGTGAGCAGTTCTTC. Amino acids: CASSEAGASLGEQFF.

The J gene is TRBJ2-7, the V gene TRBV6-1; 8 bases line up with TRBD2. Germline V lookup: CDR1 MNHNS, CDR2 SASEGT. The CDR3 covers 14 residues. The trim removed 8 bases at V and 0 bases at J, leaving 6 bases unmatched. CDR3 nucleotides: TGTGCCAGCCGAGACAGCGGGGGCTCCTACGAGCAGTACTTC. Its translation: CASRDSGGSYEQYF.

The chain couples TRBV11-2 to TRBJ2-7; D is unclear. With 6 bases removed from V and 3 bases from J, the gap between germline ends came to 12 bases. This CDR3 has 13 amino acids. Germline assignment: CDR1 SGHAT and CDR2 FQNNGV. The CDR3 nucleotides read TGTGCCAGCAGAGAAACTGGAAGCTACGAGCAGTACTTC. This codes for CASRETGSYEQYF. The full variable domain, rest sourced from reference TRBV11-2 and TRBJ2-7, is EAGVAQSPRYKIIEKRQSVAFWCNPISGHATLYWYQQILGQGPKLLIQFQNNGVVDDSQLPKDRFSAERLKGVDSTLKIQPAKLEDSAVYLCASRETGSYEQYFGPGTRLTVT.

The V and J genes are TRBV9 and TRBJ1-1, with D possibly matching TRBD1 (6 bases). V was clipped by 3 bases and J by 0 bases, with 9 bases between them. Germline values: CDR1 SGDLS, CDR2 YYNGEE. This CDR3 comprises 14 residues. CDR3 nucleotide sequence: TGTGCCAGCAGCGGGGACATTTTGAACACTGAAGCTTTCTTT. This translates into CASSGDILNTEAFF.